The 15 T cell receptor beta chains below come from one sample, sequenced in a study of Graves' ophthalmopathy and Graves' hyperthyroidism. The sequenced template was RNA, covering the TCR beta CDR3 region. The first-round RT-PCR employed HTBI primers together with the Qiagen OneStep RT-PCR kit. A multiplex PCR was then performed as the second round. In TCRdb, the multiplex PCR reads were re-called with MiXCR into one record per CDR3 protein. The sample shows some 1.1 million distinct CDR3 sequences, about 36% of them seen only once. The specimen was peripheral blood or thyroid tissue (not recorded which). The receptor source for this set is an adult man with Graves' hyperthyroidism.

In its sample, this clonotype was seen many times. The chain joins TRBV6-5 to TRBJ1-6; the D is unclear. Trimming shortened V by 3 bases and J by 7 bases, and 16 bases separated the two germline ends. Per the germline V gene, CDR1 is MNHEY and CDR2 is SVGAGI. The CDR3 length is 16 residues. CDR3 DNA: TGTGCCAGCAGTTATGGGGATGTCGTGGGGAATTCACCCCTCCACTTT. Its translation: CASSYGDVVGNSPLHF.

The genes are TRBV5-1 and TRBJ2-7; D is possibly TRBD2 (5 bases). V gave up 1 base and J gave up 0 bases, with 17 bases separating them. Germline CDR1 reads SGHRS; CDR2 reads YFSETQ. The length of the CDR3 is 17 residues. Written as DNA, the CDR3 is TGCGCCAGCAGCTTGCGAGGGATCGTCGCGGGCTCCTACGAGCAGTACTTC. Its protein is CASSLRGIVAGSYEQYF.

Only one count was recorded for this clonotype. The rearrangement joins TRBV12-3 or TRBV12-4 to TRBJ2-7, with 9 bases matching TRBD2. This CDR3 region has 14 residues. Trimming removed 3 bases from V and 5 bases from J; junction bases left unmatched: 5. The CDR3 loop reads CASSFRLAGNEQYF. The CDR3 bases are TGTGCCAGCAGTTTTAGGCTAGCGGGAAACGAGCAGTACTTC.

This chain joins TRBV19 and TRBJ2-5; 15 nucleotides agree with TRBD2. The CDR3 extends over 15 amino acids. Per germline, CDR1 LNHDA and CDR2 SQIVND (reference sequence). The trim removed 7 bases at V and 4 bases at J, leaving 4 bases unmatched. CDR3 in amino acids: CASKPGLAGGETQYF. The CDR3 region has the DNA TGTGCCAGTAAACCGGGACTAGCGGGAGGAGAGACCCAGTACTTC.

This rearrangement joins TRBV11-2 to TRBJ1-3, with 10 bases matching TRBD1. The CDR3 consists of 14 residues. Losses at the gene ends were 11 bases for V and 0 bases for J; bases not matched to a gene: 4. Germline lookup yields CDR1 SGHAT and CDR2 FQNNGV. The CDR3 nucleotides read TGTGCCTGGCGGGACAGGGGCTCTGGAAACACCATATATTTT. Amino acids: CAWRDRGSGNTIYF.

This clonotype was observed at least ten times. The gene calls are TRBV7-9 and TRBJ1-5, with D possibly matching TRBD1 (5 bases). The germline V gene encodes CDR1 SEHNR and CDR2 FQNEAQ (reference sequence). This CDR3 is built from 14 residues. With 5 bases removed from V and 5 bases from J, the gap between germline ends came to 13 bases. The CDR3 nucleotides are TGTGCCAGCAGCCCGGCAATAGGGGATCAGCCCCAGCATTTT. Its protein is CASSPAIGDQPQHF.

The V gene is TRBV6-5, the J gene TRBJ1-4, with D possibly being TRBD1 (6 bases). Trimming pared 6 bases from V and 4 bases from J, leaving 12 bases between. CDR3 length equals 14 residues. In germline, CDR1 is MNHEY, CDR2 SVGAGI. The chain's CDR3 is CASRRDILNEKLFF. The CDR3 DNA is TGTGCCAGCAGACGGGACATCCTTAATGAAAAACTGTTTTTT.

The CDR3 sequence is CASSFNRRQGNTYEQYF. CDR3 DNA sequence: TGTGCCAGTAGTTTTAACCGCCGACAGGGCAATACCTACGAGCAGTACTTC. This rearrangement joins TRBV19 to TRBJ2-7; 7 bases match TRBD1. After removal of 5 bases from V and 2 bases from J, the junction contained 15 bases not matched to a gene. The length of the CDR3 is 17 residues. Germline V gives CDR1 LNHDA, CDR2 SQIVND (reference sequence). The whole variable domain, filled in from reference TRBV19 and TRBJ2-7, reads DGGITQSPKYLFRKEGQNVTLSCEQNLNHDAMYWYRQDPGQGLRLIYYSQIVNDFQKGDIAEGYSVSREKKESFPLTVTSAQKNPTAFYLCASSFNRRQGNTYEQYFGPGTRLTVT.

This clonotype appeared once. The chain employs TRBV7-9 and TRBJ1-3, with D perhaps matching TRBD1 (6 bases). The CDR3 has 15 amino acids. Germline CDR1 and CDR2: SEHNR and FQNEAQ (reference sequence). The V end lost 5 bases, the J end lost 2 bases, and 13 bases lay between the germline ends. The CDR3 loop reads CASSNTGMAGNTIYF. The CDR3 DNA reads TGTGCCAGCAGCAATACAGGGATGGCTGGAAACACCATATATTTT.

This clonotype has a count of ten or more. The CDR3 nucleotides read TGCGCCAGCAGCCAAGAGATAGGAGCTAACTATGGCTACACCTTC. This codes for CASSQEIGANYGYTF. V and J are TRBV4-3 and TRBJ1-2, with D unresolved. Germline V gives CDR1 LGHNA, CDR2 YSLEER. V lost 0 bases to trimming and J lost 0 bases, with 8 bases between them. There are 15 residues in the CDR3.

There are a few counts of this clonotype. The chain links TRBV7-2 to TRBJ2-2; the D gene is possibly TRBD2 (6 bases). The germline CDR1 and CDR2 sequences are SGHTA and FQGNSA. CDR3 size: 16 residues. Trimming took 5 bases from V and 4 from J, leaving 17 bases between them. The CDR3 coding sequence is TGTGCCAGCAGCCCTACCGGGAGTGGTAGCACCGGGGAGCTGTTTTTT. This sequence encodes CASSPTGSGSTGELFF.

CDR3 sequence (DNA): TGTGCCAGCAGGGGCGGACAGTACAATCAGCCCCAGCATTTT. Amino acids: CASRGGQYNQPQHF. The gene calls are TRBV10-3 and TRBJ1-5, with D possibly matching TRBD1 (6 bases). Germline loops: CDR1 ENHRY, CDR2 SYGVKD. This CDR3 contains 14 residues. V was clipped by 10 bases and J by 3 bases, with 16 bases between them.

This clonotype was observed at least ten times. The V gene is TRBV19, the J gene TRBJ1-5, with TRBD1 matching 10 bases. Germline assignment: CDR1 LNHDA and CDR2 SQIVND (reference sequence). The CDR3 sequence is 17 residues long. With 5 bases clipped from V and 1 base from J, the junction kept 8 bases outside the gene matches. In nucleotides, the CDR3 is TGTGCCAGTAGTTGGCGGACAGGGGGTCAGAGCAATCAGCCCCAGCATTTT. Amino acid sequence: CASSWRTGGQSNQPQHF.

Comment on this clonotype: Sequence at one end of the junction differs from germline and may be a read error. This sequence joins TRBV29-1 and TRBJ2-2; 11 bases are shared with TRBD1. CDR1 is SQVTM, CDR2 ANQGSEA, per germline. This CDR3 spans 11 amino acids. The CDR3 loop reads CSVTGTGGLFF. CDR3 coding DNA: TGCAGCGTTACCGGGACAGGGGGGCTGTTTTTT.

This clonotype was counted ten times or more. V usage is TRBV11-2 and J usage is TRBJ1-1; D gene unclear. The CDR3 sequence is 14 residues long. The germline V and J ends were trimmed by 1 base and 1 base, with 7 bases remaining between them. Per germline, CDR1 SGHAT and CDR2 FQNNGV. The CDR3 sequence: CASSLVRENTEAFF. The CDR3 DNA reads as TGTGCCAGCAGCTTAGTCCGAGAGAACACTGAAGCTTTCTTT.